This T cell receptor (beta chain) was sequenced for a study of blood T cell repertoires in COVID-19. The assay was immunoSEQ multiplex PCR, and TCRdb's table has in-frame clones only and misses some. The table records about 160,000 clones, around 85% of them present only once. Per germline, CDR1 SGHAT and CDR2 FQNNGV. V was pared by 5 bases and J by 0 bases, with 10 bases between. The CDR3 length is 15 residues. V and J are TRBV11-2 and TRBJ1-4; the D is unclear. This receptor was taken from a human donor with acute or convalescent COVID-19. The donor label of this sample is uncertain. The sequencing input was peripheral blood. Here the CDR3 reads CASSPNRATNEKLFF. CDR3 sequence (DNA): TGTGCCAGCAGCCCAAACAGAGCAACTAATGAAAAACTGTTTTTT.